This TCR beta chain was captured in a study of OX40 agonist ivuxolimab in advanced cancers. In germline, CDR1 is MNHNS, CDR2 SASEGT. This CDR3 spans 16 amino acids. The ends were cut back, 0 bases at V and 3 bases at J, with 11 bases in the middle. TCRdb's table, derived via immunoSEQ multiplex PCR, lists solely in-frame clones and lacks some. The sample yields about 53,000 clones, 70% to 85% seen once. The sample consisted of CD4+ or CD8+ T cells sorted from blood, taken in a trial of the OX40 agonist ivuxolimab. This chain connects TRBV6-1 to TRBJ1-4; D gene unclear. The sequence derives from an adult with an advanced solid tumor such as melanoma, head and neck, liver or kidney cancer. CDR3 in amino acids: CASSEAGGWANEKLFF. CDR3 bases: TGTGCCAGCAGTGAAGCGGGTGGGTGGGCTAATGAAAAACTGTTTTTT.